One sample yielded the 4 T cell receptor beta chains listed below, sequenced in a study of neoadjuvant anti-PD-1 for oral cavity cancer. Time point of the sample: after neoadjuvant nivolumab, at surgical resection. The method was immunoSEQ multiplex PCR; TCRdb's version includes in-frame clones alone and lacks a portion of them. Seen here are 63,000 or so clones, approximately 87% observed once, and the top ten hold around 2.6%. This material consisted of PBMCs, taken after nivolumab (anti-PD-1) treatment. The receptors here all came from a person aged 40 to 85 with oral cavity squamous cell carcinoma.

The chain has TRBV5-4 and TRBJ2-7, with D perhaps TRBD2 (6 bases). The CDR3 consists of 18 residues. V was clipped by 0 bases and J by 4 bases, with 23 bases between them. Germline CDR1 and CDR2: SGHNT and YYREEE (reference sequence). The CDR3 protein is CASSLGRGLGGVAYEQYF. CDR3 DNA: TGTGCCAGCAGCTTGGGAAGAGGACTGGGAGGAGTAGCTTACGAGCAGTACTTC.

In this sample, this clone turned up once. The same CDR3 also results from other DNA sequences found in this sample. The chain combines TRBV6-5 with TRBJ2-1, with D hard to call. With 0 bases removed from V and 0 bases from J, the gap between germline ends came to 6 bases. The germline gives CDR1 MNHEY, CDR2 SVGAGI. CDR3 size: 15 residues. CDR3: CASSYSPSSYNEQFF. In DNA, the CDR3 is TGTGCCAGCAGTTACTCCCCCAGCTCCTACAATGAGCAGTTCTTC.

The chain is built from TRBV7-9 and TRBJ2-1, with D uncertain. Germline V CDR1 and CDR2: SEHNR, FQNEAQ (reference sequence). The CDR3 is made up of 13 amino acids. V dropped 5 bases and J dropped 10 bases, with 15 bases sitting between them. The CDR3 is CASSARFSGEQFF. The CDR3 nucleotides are TGTGCCAGCAGCGCGCGCTTCTCGGGCGAGCAGTTCTTC.

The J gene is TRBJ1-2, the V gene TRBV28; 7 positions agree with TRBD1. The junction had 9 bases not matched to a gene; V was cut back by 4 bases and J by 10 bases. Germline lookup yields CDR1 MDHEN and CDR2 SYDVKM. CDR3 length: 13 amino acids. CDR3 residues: CASSSPQGQDYTF. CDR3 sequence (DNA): TGTGCCAGCAGTTCCCCACAGGGGCAAGACTACACCTTC.